The TCR beta chain under discussion was sequenced for a study of blood T cell repertoires in COVID-19. In the original processing: Cell counts per sample came from amplifying reference gene primers. Method: immunoSEQ multiplex PCR; TCRdb's copy keeps in-frame clones and lacks some. V and J calls and clone size follow that table, whereas D and trimming were derived from the DNA. Seen here are 170,000 or so clones, around nine tenths observed once, and the top ten hold approximately 0.62%. V shed 2 bases and J shed 6 bases, with 6 bases lying between them. The CDR3 loop spans 12 amino acids. Germline-derived CDR1 and CDR2 are MNHEY and SVGAGI.

The genes are TRBV6-5 and TRBJ2-3; no reliable D call. Sample: peripheral blood. The clonotype was recovered from a man aged 55-75 years with COVID-19, enrolled during active disease. The CDR3 nucleotides read TGTGCCAGCAGTTACAGTCAGGATACGCAGTATTTT. Encoded protein: CASSYSQDTQYF.